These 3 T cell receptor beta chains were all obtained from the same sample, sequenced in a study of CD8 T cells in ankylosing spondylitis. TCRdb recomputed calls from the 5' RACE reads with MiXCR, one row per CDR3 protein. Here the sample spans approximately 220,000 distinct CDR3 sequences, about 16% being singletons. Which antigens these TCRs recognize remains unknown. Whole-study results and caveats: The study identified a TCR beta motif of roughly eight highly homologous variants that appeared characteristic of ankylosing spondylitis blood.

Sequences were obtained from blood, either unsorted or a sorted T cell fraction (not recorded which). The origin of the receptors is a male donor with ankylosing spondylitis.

CDR3 coding DNA: TGTGCCAGCAGTTTGTCTCTAGGGGCCTACGAGCAGTACTTC. Its protein is CASSLSLGAYEQYF. The chain carries TRBV27 and TRBJ2-7, with D perhaps TRBD1 (5 bases). CDR1 is MNHEY, CDR2 SMNVEV, per germline (reference sequence). This CDR3 has 14 amino acids. Trimming stripped 3 bases from V and 2 bases from J, with 11 bases between.

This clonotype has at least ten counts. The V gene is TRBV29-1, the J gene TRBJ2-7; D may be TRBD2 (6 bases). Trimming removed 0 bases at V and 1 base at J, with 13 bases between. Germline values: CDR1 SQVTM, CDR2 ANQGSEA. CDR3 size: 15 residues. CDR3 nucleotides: TGCAGCGTTGAAGAGGCGGGACTTAATTCCTACGAGCAGTACTTC. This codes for CSVEEAGLNSYEQYF.

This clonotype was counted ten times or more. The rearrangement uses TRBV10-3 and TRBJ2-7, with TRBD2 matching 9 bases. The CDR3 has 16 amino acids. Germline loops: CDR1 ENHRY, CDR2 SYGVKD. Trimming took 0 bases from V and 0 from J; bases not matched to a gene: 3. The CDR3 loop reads CAISESLAGSSYEQYF. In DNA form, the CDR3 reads TGTGCCATCAGTGAGTCGCTAGCGGGGAGCTCCTACGAGCAGTACTTC.